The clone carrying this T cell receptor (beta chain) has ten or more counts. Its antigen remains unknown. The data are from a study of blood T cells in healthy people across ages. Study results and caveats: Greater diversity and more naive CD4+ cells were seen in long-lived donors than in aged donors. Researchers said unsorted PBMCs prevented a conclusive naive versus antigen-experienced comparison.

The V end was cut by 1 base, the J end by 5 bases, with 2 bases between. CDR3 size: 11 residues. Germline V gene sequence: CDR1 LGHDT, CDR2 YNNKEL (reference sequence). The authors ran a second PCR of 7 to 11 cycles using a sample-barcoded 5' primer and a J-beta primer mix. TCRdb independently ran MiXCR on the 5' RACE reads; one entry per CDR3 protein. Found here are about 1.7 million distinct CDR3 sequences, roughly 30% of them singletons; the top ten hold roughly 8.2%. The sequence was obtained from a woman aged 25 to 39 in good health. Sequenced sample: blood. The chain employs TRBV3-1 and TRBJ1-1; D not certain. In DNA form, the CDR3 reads TGTGCCAGCAGCCAAGCGACTGAAGCTTTCTTT. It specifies CASSQATEAFF.